The next 21 T cell receptor beta chains were all read from a single sample in a study of radiotherapy plus CTLA-4 blockade in lung cancer. Repertoires were generated with immunoSEQ multiplex PCR, while TCRdb's copy carries only in-frame clones and drops some. The sample lists about 120,000 clones, 70% to 85% occurring once. The material was peripheral blood, obtained from a patient treated with radiotherapy plus ipilimumab. These receptors originate from a human donor with non-small cell lung cancer that progressed on radiotherapy plus ipilimumab. Some clones in this sample may be carry-over from other donors' samples.

As regards this clone: Its ends do not fully match the called genes, so a read error is possible. J is TRBJ2-1 and V is TRBV5-1; 15 bases line up with TRBD2. The length of the CDR3 is 14 residues. In germline, CDR1 is SGHRS, CDR2 YFSETQ. CDR3 coding DNA: TGCGCCAGCAGCTGGACTAGCGGGGGGGCAATTGTGGTCTTC. It encodes CASSWTSGGAIVVF.

The rearrangement links TRBV13 to TRBJ1-1, with D possibly being TRBD1 (5 bases). CDR3 size: 13 residues. Germline lookup yields CDR1 PRHDT and CDR2 FYEKMQ (reference sequence). Trimming pared 5 bases from V and 4 bases from J, leaving 11 bases between. The CDR3 protein is CASSPAGSTEAFF. Written as DNA, the CDR3 is TGTGCCAGCAGCCCTGCAGGGAGCACTGAAGCTTTCTTT.

This chain links TRBV2 with TRBJ2-7; D gene uncertain. Trimming took 3 bases from V and 5 from J, leaving 11 bases between them. Germline assignment: CDR1 SNHLY and CDR2 FYNNEI. CDR3 length: 13 residues. CDR3 coding DNA: TGTGCCAGCAGTGAGAGGCGGTTCGACGAGCAGTACTTC. It encodes CASSERRFDEQYF.

The rearrangement joins TRBV9 to TRBJ2-7, with TRBD1 identical over 12 bases. This CDR3 is 15 amino acids long. V was pared by 4 bases and J by 6 bases, with 8 bases of the junction left unmatched. Germline V gives CDR1 SGDLS, CDR2 YYNGEE. The CDR3: CASSNRDRGPVEQYF. The CDR3 DNA follows: TGTGCCAGCAGCAACCGGGACAGGGGGCCAGTCGAGCAGTACTTC.

The chain has TRBV7-2 and TRBJ1-5, with TRBD1 matching 8 bases. This CDR3 is built from 13 residues. The trim removed 5 bases at V and 6 bases at J, leaving 3 bases unmatched. Looked up from germline, CDR1 is SGHTA and CDR2 is FQGNSA. CDR3 nucleotides: TGTGCCAGCAGCCGGACAGGGATTCAGCCCCAGCATTTT. Amino acid sequence: CASSRTGIQPQHF.

The chain is built from TRBV11-2 and TRBJ1-2; possible D gene TRBD1, 5 bases. The germline gives CDR1 SGHAT, CDR2 FQNNGV. V lost 3 bases to trimming and J lost 3 bases, with 14 bases between them. CDR3 size: 15 residues. The DNA for the CDR3 is TGTGCCAGCAGCTTGGGAGGGACGGGAGACTATGGCTACACCTTC. Protein product: CASSLGGTGDYGYTF.

The chain uses TRBV9 and TRBJ2-2, with D maybe TRBD1 (6 bases). This CDR3 contains 16 residues. Germline CDR1 is SGDLS and CDR2 is YYNGEE. The V and J ends lost 3 bases and 5 bases respectively, with 17 bases between them. CDR3 loop: CASSAPAGVGTGELFF. CDR3 DNA: TGTGCCAGCAGCGCACCTGCAGGGGTTGGGACCGGGGAGCTGTTTTTT. The variable domain in full, with the rest retrieved from reference TRBV9 and TRBJ2-2, is DSGVTQTPKHLITATGQRVTLRCSPRSGDLSVYWYQQSLDQGLQFLIQYYNGEERAKGNILERFSAQQFPDLHSELNLSSLELGDSALYFCASSAPAGVGTGELFFGEGSRLTVL.

This clone was detected only once. The chain has TRBV28 and TRBJ1-5; possibly TRBD1 for D (5 bases). Germline loops: CDR1 MDHEN, CDR2 SYDVKM. This CDR3 is 14 amino acids long. Trimming cost V 2 bases and J 9 bases, with 14 bases left between them. Here the CDR3 reads CASSLMGVLGPQHF. The CDR3 DNA follows: TGTGCCAGCAGTTTAATGGGGGTCCTCGGGCCCCAGCATTTT.

Concerning this clone itself: The sample contains more than one DNA sequence encoding this CDR3. The chain uses TRBV5-5 and TRBJ1-1; a possible D gene is TRBD1 (6 bases). Germline CDR1 reads SGHKS; CDR2 reads YYEKEE (reference sequence). V lost 2 bases to trimming and J lost 3 bases, with 8 bases between them. The CDR3 loop spans 13 amino acids. The DNA of the CDR3 is TGTGCCAGCAGCTTACAGGGAGACACTGAAGCTTTCTTT. It yields the protein CASSLQGDTEAFF.

The chain employs TRBV12-5 and TRBJ2-7, with D possibly being TRBD2 (6 bases). V dropped 4 bases and J dropped 3 bases, with 10 bases sitting between them. The CDR3 covers 13 residues. Germline V gives CDR1 LGHNT, CDR2 FRNRAP. CDR3 in amino acids: CASGSAGLYEQYF. The CDR3 nucleotides read TGTGCTAGTGGTTCCGCGGGACTCTACGAGCAGTACTTC.

This clone was seen a few times. The chain's CDR3 is CASSESTGEGEKLFF. Written as DNA, the CDR3 is TGTGCCAGCAGTGAATCGACAGGGGAAGGGGAAAAACTGTTTTTT. This chain connects TRBV6-1 to TRBJ1-4; TRBD1 aligns across 8 bases. This CDR3 is built from 15 residues. Germline V gene lookup returns CDR1 MNHNS and CDR2 SASEGT. Unmatched junction bases numbered 7, after V lost 2 bases and J lost 8 bases.

The chain combines TRBV28 with TRBJ2-5, with 10 bases matching TRBD1. The junction had 11 bases not matched to a gene; V was cut back by 8 bases and J by 5 bases. This CDR3 has 15 amino acids. Germline CDR1 is MDHEN and CDR2 is SYDVKM. The CDR3 nucleotides read TGTGCCAGCCAGATCGAGTCGGACAGGGGGGAGACCCAGTACTTC. It encodes CASQIESDRGETQYF.

The chain has TRBV18 and TRBJ2-1; TRBD2 is a possible D gene (6 bases). V was cut by 3 bases and J by 2 bases, with 11 bases left in between. Germline V lookup: CDR1 KGHSH, CDR2 LQKENI. The CDR3 runs to 15 residues. The CDR3 region has the DNA TGTGCCAGCTCACCGGTGCGGGGCACCTACAATGAGCAGTTCTTC. This translates into CASSPVRGTYNEQFF. Full variable domain (remainder filled in from reference TRBV18 and TRBJ2-1): NAGVMQNPRHLVRRRGQEARLRCSPMKGHSHVYWYRQLPEEGLKFMVYLQKENIIDESGMPKERFSAEFPKEGPSILRIQQVVRGDSAAYFCASSPVRGTYNEQFFGPGTRLTVL.

This sequence joins TRBV19 and TRBJ2-1; tentative D call: TRBD1 (6 bases). The CDR3 length is 15 residues. V was pared by 1 base and J by 4 bases, with 11 bases between. Germline V gives CDR1 LNHDA, CDR2 SQIVND (reference sequence). The CDR3 DNA reads TGTGCCAGTAGTATAGCGCGGACAGAATACAATGAGCAGTTCTTC. Translated, it gives CASSIARTEYNEQFF. The full variable domain, with the rest looked up from reference TRBV19 and TRBJ2-1, is DGGITQSPKYLFRKEGQNVTLSCEQNLNHDAMYWYRQDPGQGLRLIYYSQIVNDFQKGDIAEGYSVSREKKESFPLTVTSAQKNPTAFYLCASSIARTEYNEQFFGPGTRLTVL.

This chain joins TRBV19 and TRBJ2-5; D unresolved. Germline CDR1 and CDR2: LNHDA and SQIVND (reference sequence). The CDR3 is 14 residues long. V was cut by 3 bases and J by 1 base, with 9 bases left in between. The CDR3 reads CASSIVSAQETQYF. In DNA form, the CDR3 reads TGTGCCAGTAGTATTGTTAGTGCCCAAGAGACCCAGTACTTC.

V gene TRBV7-3 combines with J gene TRBJ2-2; D remains unclear. Germline CDR1 SGHTA, CDR2 FQGTGA. Between the trimmed V and J ends, which lost 2 bases and 5 bases, there was a span of 9 bases. The CDR3 is made up of 14 amino acids. Here the CDR3 reads CASSLGLGTGELFF. In DNA, the CDR3 is TGTGCCAGCAGCTTAGGGTTGGGGACCGGGGAGCTGTTTTTT.

This clone was counted once. In DNA, the CDR3 is TGTGCCAGCAGCTCGACCTTACTCGGTCGGATTGAGGATGGCTACACCTTC. Translation: CASSSTLLGRIEDGYTF. The chain is built from TRBV11-2 and TRBJ1-2; no clear D. V was pared by 4 bases and J by 6 bases, with 24 bases between. The germline V gene encodes CDR1 SGHAT and CDR2 FQNNGV. The CDR3 totals 17 residues.

This clone came up once. The V gene is TRBV2, the J gene TRBJ1-2, with D uncertain. The V end was cut by 3 bases, the J end by 4 bases, with 6 bases between. The length of the CDR3 is 12 residues. Germline-derived CDR1 and CDR2 are SNHLY and FYNNEI. Here the CDR3 reads CASSDPGYGYTF. The CDR3 DNA reads as TGTGCCAGCAGTGATCCTGGCTATGGCTACACCTTC. The full variable domain, with the rest looked up from reference TRBV2 and TRBJ1-2, is EPEVTQTPSHQVTQMGQEVILRCVPISNHLYFYWYRQILGQKVEFLVSFYNNEISEKSEIFDDQFSVERPDGSNFTLKIRSTKLEDSAMYFCASSDPGYGYTFGSGTRLTVV.

The genes are TRBV6-1 and TRBJ1-6, with D perhaps matching TRBD1 (5 bases). The ends were cut back, 3 bases at V and 3 bases at J, with 9 bases in the middle. Germline assignment: CDR1 MNHNS and CDR2 SASEGT. The CDR3 length is 15 residues. Written as DNA, the CDR3 is TGTGCCAGCAGTGACGACAGCTACTATAATTCACCCCTCCACTTT. Amino acid sequence: CASSDDSYYNSPLHF.

This chain uses TRBV7-9 with TRBJ1-1, with 7 bases fitting TRBD1. Germline V gives CDR1 SEHNR, CDR2 FQNEAQ (reference sequence). The CDR3 loop spans 13 amino acids. V lost 5 bases, J lost 4 bases, and 4 bases stayed unmatched. CDR3 nucleotide sequence: TGTGCCAGCAGCAGACAGGGTGGCACTGAAGCTTTCTTT. Amino acids: CASSRQGGTEAFF.

The chain is built from TRBV12-2 and TRBJ2-2; no DNA check was done on the table's D call, TRBD1. TRBV12-2 is a documented pseudogene. The CDR3 totals 16 residues. The CDR3 coding sequence is TGTGCAAGTCGCCCCGAGATCGCAGGGTATTCCGGGGAGCTGTTTTTT. It specifies CASRPEIAGYSGELFF.